This TCR beta chain derives from a study of blood T cell repertoires in COVID-19. Background on the study: Researchers got acute and convalescent COVID-19 samples from the United States, Italy and Spain. The cDNA or gDNA used as material had been derived from T cells, B-cell-depleted T cells, or PBMCs.

As handled by the study authors: Amplification from reference gene primers served as the basis for estimated nucleated cell counts. Clones were sequenced by immunoSEQ multiplex PCR, and TCRdb holds only the in-frame ones, with some missing. D and trimming were read from the DNA, whereas the V and J calls and clone size are those reported in that table. This table holds about 64,000 clones, approximately 78% found once. This CDR3 has 14 residues. In germline, CDR1 is MNHEY, CDR2 SVGAGI. V lost 2 bases to trimming and J lost 0 bases, with 6 bases between them. Sequenced material: peripheral blood. The sequence was obtained from a man older than 75 with acute or convalescent COVID-19. This chain uses TRBV6-5 with TRBJ2-3; D remains ambiguous. Here the CDR3 reads CASSYTQSTDTQYF. CDR3 in DNA: TGTGCCAGCAGTTACACACAGAGCACAGATACGCAGTATTTT.